One and the same sample provided the 7 T cell receptor beta chains below, sequenced in a study of blood T cell repertoires in COVID-19. Method: immunoSEQ multiplex PCR; TCRdb's copy keeps in-frame clones and lacks some. This table holds about 270,000 clones, roughly 86% found once. The sample comprised peripheral blood. The receptors come from a man in his forties with active or convalescent COVID-19.

This clone showed up just a few times. The J gene is TRBJ2-7, the V gene TRBV4-1, with a tentative D call TRBD1 (6 bases). Per the germline V gene, CDR1 is MGHRA and CDR2 is YSYEKL. V gave up 4 bases and J gave up 5 bases, with 15 bases separating them. The CDR3 consists of 14 residues. CDR3 residues: CASSPTPGDHEQYF. The DNA for the CDR3 is TGCGCCAGCAGCCCCACCCCAGGGGACCACGAGCAGTACTTC.

V and J are TRBV6-1 and TRBJ2-1, with no clear D. V lost 2 bases, J lost 2 bases, and 13 bases lay in between. CDR1 is MNHNS and CDR2 is SASEGT in the germline V gene. The CDR3 has 16 residues. In DNA form, the CDR3 reads TGTGCCAGCAGTGAACGACCGTATGGGCCCTACAATGAGCAGTTCTTC. Residues: CASSERPYGPYNEQFF.

V usage is TRBV9 and J usage is TRBJ1-5, with D perhaps matching TRBD1 (6 bases). The germline CDR1 and CDR2 sequences are SGDLS and YYNGEE. Trimming cost V 0 bases and J 6 bases, with 16 bases left between them. There are 16 residues in the CDR3. The CDR3 loop reads CASSVGPGVSGQPQHF. The CDR3 DNA follows: TGTGCCAGCAGCGTAGGCCCAGGGGTTTCGGGTCAGCCCCAGCATTTT.

The chain recombines TRBV7-9 with TRBJ1-4, with TRBD1 matching over 9 bases. The CDR3 is 15 amino acids. With 2 bases clipped from V and 7 bases from J, the junction kept 5 bases outside the gene matches. CDR1 SEHNR and CDR2 FQNEAQ come from the germline V gene (reference sequence). The CDR3: CASSLPDRGLEKLFF. CDR3 nucleotides: TGTGCCAGCAGCTTACCGGACAGGGGACTTGAAAAACTGTTTTTT. Combining the CDR3 with reference TRBV7-9 and TRBJ1-4 gives the whole variable domain DTGVSQNPRHKITKRGQNVTFRCDPISEHNRLYWYRQTLGQGPEFLTYFQNEAQLEKSRLLSDRFSAERPKGSFSTLEIQRTEQGDSAMYLCASSLPDRGLEKLFFGSGTQLSVL.

The V call is TRBV9, the J call TRBJ2-2; D is possibly TRBD1 (5 bases). Trimming took off 0 bases at V and 5 bases at J, with 11 bases between the two ends. The CDR3 is 15 residues long. Germline V gives CDR1 SGDLS, CDR2 YYNGEE. The CDR3 DNA is TGTGCCAGCAGCGTAGAGGTCAGGGCAACCGGGGAGCTGTTTTTT. Protein sequence: CASSVEVRATGELFF.

The chain is built from TRBV18 and TRBJ1-4; D remains unclear. The germline CDR1 and CDR2 sequences are KGHSH and LQKENI. This CDR3 has 16 residues. Trimming shortened V by 3 bases and J by 0 bases, and 11 bases separated the two germline ends. The CDR3 is CASSPEGRPTNEKLFF. DNA for the CDR3: TGTGCCAGCTCACCGGAGGGCAGGCCAACTAATGAAAAACTGTTTTTT.

V is TRBV25-1 and J is TRBJ2-3, with D unresolved. This CDR3 comprises 15 residues. CDR1 is MGHDK, CDR2 SYGVNS, per germline. Trimming removed 2 bases at V and 6 bases at J, with 15 bases between. CDR3 in amino acids: CASSEARNYRDTQYF. DNA for the CDR3: TGTGCCAGCAGTGAAGCGCGGAACTACCGGGATACGCAGTATTTT.